The 16 T cell receptor beta chains presented below share a single source sample, sequenced in a study of T cell repertoires in aging, cancer and after chemotherapy (dated by TCRdb to the late 2010s). Sequenced on an Illumina MiSeq. Rearranged TRB sequences spanning V, D and J segments were amplified by multiplex touch-down PCR using a mixed TRB-A/B primer pool. TCRdb took the public reads, trimmed them with fastp at Q25, ran MiXCR for clone calling and kept in-frame beta chains. When rows share a CDR3 protein, they turn into one entry using the most common DNA and genes. The sample contains about 900 distinct CDR3 sequences, about 25% of them found a single time. 22% of the sample belongs to the ten largest clones. TCR beta rearrangements were amplified from genomic DNA isolated from peripheral blood, not from sorted cells or RNA. Sequencing was carried out using blood. The receptors were gathered from a human donor with a solid tumor.

In its sample, this clonotype is large (0.1 to 1%). The CDR3 sequence: CASSTIFGDTQYF. For the CDR3, the DNA is TGTGCCAGCAGTACGATATTTGGGGATACGCAGTATTTT. V is TRBV6-5 and J is TRBJ2-3; D unclear. V dropped 5 bases and J dropped 6 bases, with 12 bases sitting between them. Germline V gene data show CDR1 as MNHEY and CDR2 as SVGAGI. The CDR3 contains 13 residues.

In this sample, this clonotype is large (0.1 to 1%). The chain joins TRBV30 to TRBJ1-2; D call uncertain. CDR3 length: 12 amino acids. Trimming pared 0 bases from V and 7 bases from J, leaving 9 bases between. Germline-derived CDR1 and CDR2 are GTSNPN and SVGIG (reference sequence). CDR3 bases: TGTGCCTGGAGTGTTCAGAACGGTGGCTACACCTTC. Translated: CAWSVQNGGYTF.

In its sample, this clonotype was seen a few times. J is TRBJ1-5 and V is TRBV12-3 or TRBV12-4; 10 bases agree with TRBD1. V was pared by 6 bases and J by 2 bases, with 10 bases of the junction left unmatched. This CDR3 has 17 residues. CDR3 loop: CASSPTRDRGGNQPQHF. The CDR3 DNA sequence: TGTGCCAGCAGCCCGACCAGGGACAGGGGCGGCAATCAGCCCCAGCATTTT.

Concerning this clonotype: This may be a read error, as it is one base from a much larger clone. The V and J genes are TRBV24-1 and TRBJ2-2; D possibly matches TRBD1 or TRBD2 (6 bases each). Germline loops: CDR1 KGHDR, CDR2 SFDVKD. This CDR3 spans 17 amino acids. V lost 3 bases and J 4 bases, leaving 17 bases between the germline ends. CDR3 nucleotides: TGTGCCACCAGTGATCCGGGGGCCTCAGGTATCACCGGGGAGCTGTTTTTT. Its protein product is CATSDPGASGITGELFF.

The table lists this clonotype with a few counts. An end of the junction does not agree with germline; a read error may underlie this. The gene calls are TRBV7-9 and TRBJ2-1; 8 nucleotides align to TRBD2. CDR1 is SEHNR, CDR2 FQNEAQ, per germline (reference sequence). The CDR3 covers 15 residues. The CDR3 region has the DNA TGTGCCAGCAGCTCCCCGGGCAAAGCGGGGGAAATATGGATCTTC. It yields the protein CASSSPGKAGEIWIF. Combining the CDR3 with reference TRBV7-9 and TRBJ2-1 gives the whole variable domain DTGVSQNPRHKITKRGQNVTFRCDPISEHNRLYWYRQTLGQGPEFLTYFQNEAQLEKSRLLSDRFSAERPKGSFSTLEIQRTEQGDSAMYLCASSSPGKAGEIWIFGPGTRLTVL.

This clonotype is medium-sized in the sample. V and J are TRBV27 and TRBJ1-6; no firm D call. Germline V gene sequence: CDR1 MNHEY, CDR2 SMNVEV (reference sequence). The ends were cut back, 2 bases at V and 7 bases at J, with 12 bases in the middle. The CDR3 runs 15 residues. The CDR3 DNA reads as TGTGCCAGCAGTTTAAGTGGATCCATCAATTCACCCCTCCACTTT. It encodes CASSLSGSINSPLHF.

The V and J genes are TRBV20-1 and TRBJ1-6, with D uncertain. Trimming removed 4 bases at V and 7 bases at J, with 11 bases between. Germline lookup yields CDR1 DFQATT and CDR2 SNEGSKA (reference sequence). The CDR3 runs 13 residues. CDR3 in DNA: TGCAGTGCTAAGTCACAACTAAATTCACCCCTCCACTTT. This gives the protein CSAKSQLNSPLHF.

The chain recombines TRBV11-3 with TRBJ1-3; TRBD1 matches at 10 bases. CDR1 and CDR2 from the germline V gene are SGHNT and YENEEA. V trimming: 5 bases; J trimming: 4 bases; junction bases outside the gene matches: 11. The CDR3 contains 17 residues. CDR3 sequence: CASSPSAGQGMGNTIYF. The CDR3 region has the DNA TGTGCCAGCAGCCCTAGTGCGGGACAGGGGATGGGAAACACCATATATTTT.

Remarks on this clonotype: A read error may be the cause here, since a much bigger clone is one base away. The chain employs TRBV19 and TRBJ1-2; maybe TRBD1 (6 bases). Germline V gives CDR1 LNHDA, CDR2 SQIVND (reference sequence). The CDR3 is 15 residues long. In DNA form, the CDR3 reads TGTGCCAGTAGTGCCCCAGGGGTGGCTAACTATGACTACACCTTC. It yields the protein CASSAPGVANYDYTF.

This clonotype was counted only a few times. This chain uses TRBV20-1 with TRBJ1-5; no clear D. Germline CDR1 is DFQATT and CDR2 is SNEGSKA (reference sequence). The CDR3 runs to 13 residues. V lost 0 bases to trimming and J lost 5 bases, with 8 bases between them. Here the CDR3 reads CSARDWRDQPQHF. The CDR3 region has the DNA TGCAGTGCTAGAGACTGGAGGGATCAGCCCCAGCATTTT.

This clonotype counts as medium-sized (0.01 to 0.1%). The chain has TRBV19 and TRBJ2-5; D is uncertain. The CDR3 has 12 amino acids. Germline V lookup: CDR1 LNHDA, CDR2 SQIVND (reference sequence). Trimming took off 3 bases at V and 4 bases at J, with 6 bases between the two ends. The CDR3: CASSMNAETQYF. As DNA, the CDR3 is TGTGCCAGTAGTATGAATGCAGAGACCCAGTACTTC.

In nucleotides, the CDR3 is TGCAGTGCTAGGGGACGGATGAACACCGGGGAGCTGTTTTTT. It specifies CSARGRMNTGELFF. The rearrangement joins TRBV20-1 to TRBJ2-2, with D perhaps being TRBD1 or TRBD2 (5 bases each). CDR3 length: 14 amino acids. The ends were cut back, 3 bases at V and 1 base at J, with 9 bases in the middle. CDR1 is DFQATT, CDR2 SNEGSKA, per germline (reference sequence).

A single count supports this clonotype. This may be a read error: a much more frequent sequence differs by one nucleotide. The V gene is TRBV12-3 or TRBV12-4, the J gene TRBJ2-2; the match to TRBD2 covers 7 bases. The CDR3 extends over 16 amino acids. This CDR3 reads CASSLAPSGNTGKLFF. CDR3 nucleotide sequence: TGTGCCAGCAGTTTAGCGCCTAGCGGAAACACCGGGAAGCTGTTTTTT.

This clonotype is labeled as large (0.1 to 1%). This chain links TRBV6-5 with TRBJ1-5; a weak D match, TRBD1 (6 bases). This CDR3 contains 15 residues. Germline V lookup: CDR1 MNHEY, CDR2 SVGAGI. V was cut by 4 bases and J by 6 bases, with 16 bases left in between. CDR3 amino acids: CASSFDPGGSQPQHF. Here the CDR3 DNA reads TGTGCCAGCAGTTTTGATCCGGGGGGCAGTCAGCCCCAGCATTTT.

To note about this clonotype: A much larger clone differs by one base, so this may be a read error. This chain connects TRBV27 to TRBJ2-3; D not resolved. V was trimmed by 3 bases and J by 5 bases, leaving 6 bases between them. Germline CDR1 reads MNHEY; CDR2 reads SMNVEV (reference sequence). This CDR3 is built from 12 residues. Written as DNA, the CDR3 is TGTGCCAGCAGTTTTAACGGAGATACGCAGTATTTT. Its translation: CASSFNGDTQYF.

About this clonotype itself: A clone one base away is much larger, so this may be a read error. The V and J genes are TRBV5-1 and TRBJ1-2; TRBD1 aligns across 9 bases. With 4 bases clipped from V and 8 bases from J, the junction kept 12 bases outside the gene matches. This CDR3 is built from 15 residues. CDR1 SGHRS and CDR2 YFSETQ come from the germline V gene. The CDR3 sequence is CASSPVQGQGWGYTF. CDR3 sequence (DNA): TGCGCCAGCAGCCCCGTCCAGGGACAGGGTTGGGGCTACACCTTC.